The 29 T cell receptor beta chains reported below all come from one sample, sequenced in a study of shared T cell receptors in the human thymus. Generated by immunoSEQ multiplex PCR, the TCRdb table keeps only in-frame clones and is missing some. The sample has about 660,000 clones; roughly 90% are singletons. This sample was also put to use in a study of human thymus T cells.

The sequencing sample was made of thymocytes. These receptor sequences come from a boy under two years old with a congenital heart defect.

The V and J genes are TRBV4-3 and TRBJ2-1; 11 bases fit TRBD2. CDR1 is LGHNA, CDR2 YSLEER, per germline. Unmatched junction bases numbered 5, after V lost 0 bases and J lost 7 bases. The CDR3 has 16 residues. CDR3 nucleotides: TGCGCCAGCAGCCAAGATGAGACTAGCGGGACGAATGAGCAGTTCTTC. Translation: CASSQDETSGTNEQFF.

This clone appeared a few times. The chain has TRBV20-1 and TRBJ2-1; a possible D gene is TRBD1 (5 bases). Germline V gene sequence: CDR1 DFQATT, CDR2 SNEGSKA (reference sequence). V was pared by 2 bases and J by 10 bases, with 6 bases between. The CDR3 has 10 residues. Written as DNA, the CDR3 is TGCAGTGCTAGAAAGGGGGAGCAGTTCTTC. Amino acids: CSARKGEQFF.

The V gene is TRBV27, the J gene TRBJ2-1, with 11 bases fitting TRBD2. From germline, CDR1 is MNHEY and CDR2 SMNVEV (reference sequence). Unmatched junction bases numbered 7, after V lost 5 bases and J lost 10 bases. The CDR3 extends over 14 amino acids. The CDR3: CASSGAGTSGEQFF. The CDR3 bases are TGTGCCAGCAGTGGTGCGGGGACTAGCGGAGAGCAGTTCTTC.

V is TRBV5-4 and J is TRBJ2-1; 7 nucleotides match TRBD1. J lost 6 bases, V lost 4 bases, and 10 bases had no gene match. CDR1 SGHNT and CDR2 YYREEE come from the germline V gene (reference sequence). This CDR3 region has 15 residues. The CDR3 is CASSPPGTDANEQFF. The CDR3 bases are TGTGCCAGCAGCCCGCCCGGGACAGACGCCAATGAGCAGTTCTTC.

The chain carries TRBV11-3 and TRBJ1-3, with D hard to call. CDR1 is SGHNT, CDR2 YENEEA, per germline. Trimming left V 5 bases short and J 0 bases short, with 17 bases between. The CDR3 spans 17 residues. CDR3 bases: TGTGCCAGCAGCCCACCCGGGGTAGGACCCTCTGGAAACACCATATATTTT. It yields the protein CASSPPGVGPSGNTIYF. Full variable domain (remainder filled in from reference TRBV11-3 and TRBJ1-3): EAGVVQSPRYKIIEKKQPVAFWCNPISGHNTLYWYLQNLGQGPELLIRYENEEAVDDSQLPKDRFSAERLKGVDSTLKIQPAELGDSAVYLCASSPPGVGPSGNTIYFGEGSWLTVV.

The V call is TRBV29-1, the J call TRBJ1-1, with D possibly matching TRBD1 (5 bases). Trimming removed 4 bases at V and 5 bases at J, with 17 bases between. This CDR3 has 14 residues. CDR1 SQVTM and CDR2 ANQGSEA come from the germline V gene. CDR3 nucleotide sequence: TGCAGCGTTGTTCGTAGGGAGGGGATGACTGAAGCTTTCTTT. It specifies CSVVRREGMTEAFF.

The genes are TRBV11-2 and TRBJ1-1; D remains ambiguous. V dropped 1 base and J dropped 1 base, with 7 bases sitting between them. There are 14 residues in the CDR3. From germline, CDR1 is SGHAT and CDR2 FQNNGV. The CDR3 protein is CASSLAEKNTEAFF. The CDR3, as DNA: TGTGCCAGCAGCTTAGCCGAGAAGAACACTGAAGCTTTCTTT.

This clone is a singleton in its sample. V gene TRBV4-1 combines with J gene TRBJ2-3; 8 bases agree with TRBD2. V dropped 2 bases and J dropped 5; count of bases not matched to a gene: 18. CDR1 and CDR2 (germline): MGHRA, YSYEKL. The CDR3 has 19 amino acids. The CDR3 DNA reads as TGCGCCAGCAGCCAATGGACTAGGCCGGGGAGCGGGAGAGGAGATACGCAGTATTTT. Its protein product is CASSQWTRPGSGRGDTQYF.

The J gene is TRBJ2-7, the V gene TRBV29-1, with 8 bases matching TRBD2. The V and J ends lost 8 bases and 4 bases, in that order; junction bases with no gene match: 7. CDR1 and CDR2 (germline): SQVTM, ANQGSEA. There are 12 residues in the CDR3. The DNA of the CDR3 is TGCAGCCCTCCCGGGGGGGGGTACGAGCAGTACTTC. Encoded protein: CSPPGGGYEQYF.

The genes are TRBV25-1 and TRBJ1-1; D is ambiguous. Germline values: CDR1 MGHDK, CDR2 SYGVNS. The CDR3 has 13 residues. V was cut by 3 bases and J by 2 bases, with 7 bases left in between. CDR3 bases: TGTGCCAGCAGTGACCCAGATAACACTGAAGCTTTCTTT. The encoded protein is CASSDPDNTEAFF.

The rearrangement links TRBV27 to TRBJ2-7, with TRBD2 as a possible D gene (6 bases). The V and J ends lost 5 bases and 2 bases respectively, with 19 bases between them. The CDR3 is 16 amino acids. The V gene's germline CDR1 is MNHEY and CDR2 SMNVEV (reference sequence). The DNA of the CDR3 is TGTGCCAGCAGTCCCGGGGGAGCGGGCCTAACCTACGAGCAGTACTTC. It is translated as CASSPGGAGLTYEQYF.

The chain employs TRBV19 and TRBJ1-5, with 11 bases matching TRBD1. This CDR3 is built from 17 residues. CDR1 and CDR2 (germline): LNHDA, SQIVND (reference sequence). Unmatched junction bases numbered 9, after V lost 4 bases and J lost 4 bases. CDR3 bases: TGTGCCAGTAGTAACACGGCGGGACAGGGGGAGAATCAGCCCCAGCATTTT. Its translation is CASSNTAGQGENQPQHF.

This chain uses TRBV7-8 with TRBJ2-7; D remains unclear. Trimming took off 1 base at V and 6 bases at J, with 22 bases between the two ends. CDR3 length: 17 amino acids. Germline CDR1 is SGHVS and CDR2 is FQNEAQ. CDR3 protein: CASSLGGPPKGSPEQYF. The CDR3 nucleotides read TGTGCCAGCAGCTTAGGAGGTCCCCCCAAAGGTTCGCCCGAGCAGTACTTC.

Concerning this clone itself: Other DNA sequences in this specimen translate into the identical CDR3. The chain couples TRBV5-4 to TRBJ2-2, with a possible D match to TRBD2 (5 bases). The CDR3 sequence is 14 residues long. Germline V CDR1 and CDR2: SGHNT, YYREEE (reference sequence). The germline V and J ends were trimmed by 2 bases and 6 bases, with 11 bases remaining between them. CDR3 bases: TGTGCCAGCAGCTTACGGGGTTCAGCCGGGGAGCTGTTTTTT. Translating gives CASSLRGSAGELFF.

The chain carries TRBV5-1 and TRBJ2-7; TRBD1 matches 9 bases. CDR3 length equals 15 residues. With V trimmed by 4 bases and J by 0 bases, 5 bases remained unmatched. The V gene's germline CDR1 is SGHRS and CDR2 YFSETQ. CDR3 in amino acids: CASSTTGGPSYEQYF. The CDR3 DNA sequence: TGCGCCAGCAGCACCACAGGGGGCCCCTCCTACGAGCAGTACTTC.

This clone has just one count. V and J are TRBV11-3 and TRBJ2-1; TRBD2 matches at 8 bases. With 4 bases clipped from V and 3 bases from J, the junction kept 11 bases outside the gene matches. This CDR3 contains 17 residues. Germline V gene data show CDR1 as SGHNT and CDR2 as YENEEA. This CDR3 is CASSSSIAGRHYNEQFF. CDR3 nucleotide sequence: TGTGCCAGCAGCTCCTCGATAGCGGGACGACACTACAATGAGCAGTTCTTC.

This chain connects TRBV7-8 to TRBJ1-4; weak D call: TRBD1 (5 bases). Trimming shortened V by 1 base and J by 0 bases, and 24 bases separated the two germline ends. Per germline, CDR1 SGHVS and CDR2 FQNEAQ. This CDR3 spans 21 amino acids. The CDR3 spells CASSLDRGLKGPLSTNEKLFF. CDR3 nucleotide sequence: TGTGCCAGCAGCTTAGATCGGGGACTAAAGGGTCCCCTCTCAACTAATGAAAAACTGTTTTTT. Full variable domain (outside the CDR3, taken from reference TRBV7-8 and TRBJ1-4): GAGVSQSPRYKVAKRGQDVALRCDPISGHVSLFWYQQALGQGPEFLTYFQNEAQLDKSGLPSDRFFAERPEGSVSTLKIQRTQQEDSAVYLCASSLDRGLKGPLSTNEKLFFGSGTQLSVL.

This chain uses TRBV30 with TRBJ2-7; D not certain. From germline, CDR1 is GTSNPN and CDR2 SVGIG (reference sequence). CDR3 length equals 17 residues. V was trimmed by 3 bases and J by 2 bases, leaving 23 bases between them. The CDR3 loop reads CAWRSAFKSEFPYEQYF. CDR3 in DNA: TGTGCCTGGAGAAGTGCTTTCAAGTCTGAGTTTCCCTACGAGCAGTACTTC.

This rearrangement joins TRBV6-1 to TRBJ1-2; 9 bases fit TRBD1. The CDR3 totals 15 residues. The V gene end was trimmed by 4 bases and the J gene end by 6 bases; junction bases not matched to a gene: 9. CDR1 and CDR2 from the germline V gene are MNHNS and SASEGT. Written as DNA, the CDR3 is TGTGCCAGCAGTGGCCCTACAGGGGGCATAGATGGCTACACCTTC. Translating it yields CASSGPTGGIDGYTF.

CDR3 in DNA: TGTGCCAGCTCACGGATCTTAGTAGCGGGAGAGGTCGGATTCCCCGAGCAGTACTTC. Translated: CASSRILVAGEVGFPEQYF. The gene calls are TRBV18 and TRBJ2-7; TRBD2 matches 9 bases. The junction had 22 bases not matched to a gene; V was cut back by 4 bases and J by 6 bases. CDR3 length: 19 residues. Germline CDR1 KGHSH, CDR2 LQKENI.

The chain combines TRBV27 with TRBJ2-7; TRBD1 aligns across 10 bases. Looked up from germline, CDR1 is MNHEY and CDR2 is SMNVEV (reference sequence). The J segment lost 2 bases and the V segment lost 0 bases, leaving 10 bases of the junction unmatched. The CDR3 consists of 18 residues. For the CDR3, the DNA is TGTGCCAGCAGTTTATCGCCGGCCGGGACAGGGGATACCTACGAGCAGTACTTC. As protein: CASSLSPAGTGDTYEQYF.

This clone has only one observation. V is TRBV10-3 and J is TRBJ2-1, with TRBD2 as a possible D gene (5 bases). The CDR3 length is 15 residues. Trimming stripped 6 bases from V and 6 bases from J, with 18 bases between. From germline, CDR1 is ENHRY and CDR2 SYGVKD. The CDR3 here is CAISLYRLSTNEQFF. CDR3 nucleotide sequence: TGTGCCATCAGCCTATACCGACTATCTACCAATGAGCAGTTCTTC.

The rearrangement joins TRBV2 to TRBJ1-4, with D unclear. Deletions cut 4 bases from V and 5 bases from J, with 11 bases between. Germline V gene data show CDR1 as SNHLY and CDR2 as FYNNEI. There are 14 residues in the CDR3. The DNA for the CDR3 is TGTGCCAGCAGTGTGGGCACACCAAATGAAAAACTGTTTTTT. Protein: CASSVGTPNEKLFF.

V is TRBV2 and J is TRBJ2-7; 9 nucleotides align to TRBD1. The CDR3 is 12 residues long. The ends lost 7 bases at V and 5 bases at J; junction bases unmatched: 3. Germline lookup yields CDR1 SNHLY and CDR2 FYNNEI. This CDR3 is CASKDRGDEQYF. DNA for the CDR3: TGTGCCAGCAAGGACAGGGGAGACGAGCAGTACTTC.

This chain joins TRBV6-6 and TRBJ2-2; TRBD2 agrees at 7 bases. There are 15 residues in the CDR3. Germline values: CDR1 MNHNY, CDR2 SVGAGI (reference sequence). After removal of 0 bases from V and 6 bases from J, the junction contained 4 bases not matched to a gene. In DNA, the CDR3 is TGTGCCAGCAGTTACTCGGGGAGGGGCGCCGGGGAGCTGTTTTTT. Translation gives CASSYSGRGAGELFF.

The CDR3 sequence: CASSQEAAVDGETQYF. In DNA, the CDR3 is TGTGCCAGCAGCCAAGAGGCAGCGGTAGACGGGGAGACCCAGTACTTC. The chain has TRBV4-2 and TRBJ2-5, with D possibly matching TRBD2 (5 bases). This CDR3 has 16 residues. Germline V gene sequence: CDR1 LGHNA, CDR2 YNFKEQ. Trimming removed 0 bases at V and 5 bases at J, with 16 bases between.

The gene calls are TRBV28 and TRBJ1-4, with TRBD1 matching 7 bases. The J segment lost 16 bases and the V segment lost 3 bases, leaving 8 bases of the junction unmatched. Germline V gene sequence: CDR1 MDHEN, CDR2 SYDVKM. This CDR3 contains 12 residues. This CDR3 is CASSFAGTAEFF. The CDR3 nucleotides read TGTGCCAGCAGTTTTGCCGGGACAGCAGAGTTTTTT.

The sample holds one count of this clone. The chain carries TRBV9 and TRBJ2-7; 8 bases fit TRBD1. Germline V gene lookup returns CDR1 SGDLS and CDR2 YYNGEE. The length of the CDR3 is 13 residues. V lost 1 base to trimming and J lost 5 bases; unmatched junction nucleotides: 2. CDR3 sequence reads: CASSVQGADEQYF. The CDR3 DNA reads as TGTGCCAGCAGCGTACAGGGGGCGGACGAGCAGTACTTC.

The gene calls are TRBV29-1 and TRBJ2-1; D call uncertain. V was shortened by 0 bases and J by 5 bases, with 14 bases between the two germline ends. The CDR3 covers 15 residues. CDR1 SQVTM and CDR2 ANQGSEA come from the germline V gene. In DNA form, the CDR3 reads TGCAGCGTTGAAGACCCGTCCCGAGCTAACAATGAGCAGTTCTTC. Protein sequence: CSVEDPSRANNEQFF.